The source of this T cell receptor beta chain is a study of identical twins. The CDR3 length is 13 residues. The authors used template switching to add a universal primer site and gave cDNA unique molecular identifiers. One entry per CDR3 protein, called by TCRdb with MiXCR from the 5' RACE reads. Here the sample spans approximately 210,000 distinct CDR3 sequences, under 8.5% being singletons. Regarding the study as a whole: Invariant MAIT and iNKT cells may have partly biased zero-insertion analyses.

Of note for this clonotype: What it recognizes is unknown. Germline and junction disagree at one end, which may indicate a read error.

This same sample was also part of a study on T cells expressing NK-cell markers. That study adds: Sequenced donors, eight in total, included seven who were HCMV-seropositive and one who was seronegative. For about six donors, the dominant NKG2C+ clonotypes made up 1.0-7.0% of their CD8+ T cells.

The rearrangement links TRBV12-3 or TRBV12-4 to TRBJ2-1; D not resolved. The receptor's source is a woman aged 18-35 years in good health. The specimen sequenced was CD8+ T cells sorted from blood. The CDR3 DNA follows: TGTGCCAGCAGTTTAGGTGGCGGCAATGGGCAGTTCTTC. This encodes CASSLGGGNGQFF.